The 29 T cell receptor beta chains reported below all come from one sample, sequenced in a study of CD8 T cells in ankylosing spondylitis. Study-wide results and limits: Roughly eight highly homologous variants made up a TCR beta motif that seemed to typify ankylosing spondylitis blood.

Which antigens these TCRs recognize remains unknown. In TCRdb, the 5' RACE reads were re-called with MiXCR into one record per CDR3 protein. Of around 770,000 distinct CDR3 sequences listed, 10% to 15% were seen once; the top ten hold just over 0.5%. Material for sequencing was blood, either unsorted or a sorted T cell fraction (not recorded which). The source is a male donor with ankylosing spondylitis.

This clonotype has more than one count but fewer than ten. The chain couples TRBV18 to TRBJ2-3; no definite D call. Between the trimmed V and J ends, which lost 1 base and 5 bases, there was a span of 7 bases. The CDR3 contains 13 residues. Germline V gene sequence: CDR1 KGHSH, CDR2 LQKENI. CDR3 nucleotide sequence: TGTGCCAGCTCACCACTGCATGGAGATACGCAGTATTTT. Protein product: CASSPLHGDTQYF.

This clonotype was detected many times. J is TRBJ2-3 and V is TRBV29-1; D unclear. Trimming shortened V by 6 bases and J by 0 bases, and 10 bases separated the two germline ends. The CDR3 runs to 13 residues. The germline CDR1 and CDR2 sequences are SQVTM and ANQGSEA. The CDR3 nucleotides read TGCAGCGTGCGACAAGCTAGCACAGATACGCAGTATTTT. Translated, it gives CSVRQASTDTQYF.

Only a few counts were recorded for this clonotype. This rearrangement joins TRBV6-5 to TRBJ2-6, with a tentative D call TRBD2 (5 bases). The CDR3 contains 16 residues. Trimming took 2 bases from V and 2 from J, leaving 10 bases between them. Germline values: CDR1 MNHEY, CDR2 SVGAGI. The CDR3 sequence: CASSYARVAGANVLTF. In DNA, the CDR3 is TGTGCCAGCAGTTACGCGAGGGTGGCTGGGGCCAACGTCCTGACTTTC.

The CDR3 is CASSSRLAGGRYNEQFF. As DNA, the CDR3 is TGTGCCAGCAGTTCCAGACTAGCGGGGGGACGATACAATGAGCAGTTCTTC. The rearrangement links TRBV27 to TRBJ2-1; 13 bases match TRBD2. Germline loops: CDR1 MNHEY, CDR2 SMNVEV (reference sequence). The CDR3 is 17 residues long. Trimming removed 4 bases from V and 4 bases from J; junction bases left unmatched: 7.

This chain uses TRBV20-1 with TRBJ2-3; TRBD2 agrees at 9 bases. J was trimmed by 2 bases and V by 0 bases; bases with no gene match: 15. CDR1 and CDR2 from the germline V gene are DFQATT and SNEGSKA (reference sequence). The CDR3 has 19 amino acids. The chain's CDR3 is CSARDGRPGLASITDTQYF. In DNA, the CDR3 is TGCAGTGCTAGAGATGGACGGCCGGGACTAGCCTCGATCACAGATACGCAGTATTTT.

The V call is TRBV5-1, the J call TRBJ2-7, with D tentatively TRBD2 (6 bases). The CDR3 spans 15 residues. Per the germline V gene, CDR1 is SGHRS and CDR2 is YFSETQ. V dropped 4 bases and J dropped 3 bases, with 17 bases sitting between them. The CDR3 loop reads CASSPNPGVNYEQYF. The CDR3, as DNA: TGCGCCAGCAGCCCTAACCCGGGGGTCAACTACGAGCAGTACTTC.

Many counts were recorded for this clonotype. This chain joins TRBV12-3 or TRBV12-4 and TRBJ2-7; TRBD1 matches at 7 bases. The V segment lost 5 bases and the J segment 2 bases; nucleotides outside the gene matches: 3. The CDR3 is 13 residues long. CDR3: CASSGQAAYEQYF. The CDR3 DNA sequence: TGTGCCAGCAGTGGACAGGCAGCCTACGAGCAGTACTTC.

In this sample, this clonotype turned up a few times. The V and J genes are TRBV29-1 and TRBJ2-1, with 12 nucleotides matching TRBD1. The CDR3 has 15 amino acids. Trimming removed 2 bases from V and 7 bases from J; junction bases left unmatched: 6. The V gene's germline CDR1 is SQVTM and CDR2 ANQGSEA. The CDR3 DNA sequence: TGCAGCGTTGAACCCGGGACAGGGGGCTTAAATGAGCAGTTCTTC. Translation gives CSVEPGTGGLNEQFF.

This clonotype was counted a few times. CDR3 loop: CASSRRVPAGGPGEQFF. Here the CDR3 DNA reads TGTGCCAGCAGTCGAAGGGTTCCAGCGGGAGGGCCGGGGGAGCAGTTCTTC. The chain recombines TRBV27 with TRBJ2-1; TRBD2 matches 10 bases. This CDR3 contains 17 residues. Trimming took 5 bases from V and 10 from J; bases not matched to a gene: 17. In germline, CDR1 is MNHEY, CDR2 SMNVEV (reference sequence).

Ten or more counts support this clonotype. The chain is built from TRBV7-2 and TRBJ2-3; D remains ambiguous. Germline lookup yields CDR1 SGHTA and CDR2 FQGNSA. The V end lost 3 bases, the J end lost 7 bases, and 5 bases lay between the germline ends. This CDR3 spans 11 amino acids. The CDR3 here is CASSFRNTQYF. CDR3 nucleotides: TGTGCCAGCAGCTTCCGGAATACGCAGTATTTT.

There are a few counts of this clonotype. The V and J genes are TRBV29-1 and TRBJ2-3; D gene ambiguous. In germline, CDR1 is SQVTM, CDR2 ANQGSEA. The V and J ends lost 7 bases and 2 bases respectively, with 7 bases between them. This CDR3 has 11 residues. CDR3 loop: CSERTTDTQYF. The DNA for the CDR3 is TGCAGCGAAAGAACCACAGATACGCAGTATTTT.

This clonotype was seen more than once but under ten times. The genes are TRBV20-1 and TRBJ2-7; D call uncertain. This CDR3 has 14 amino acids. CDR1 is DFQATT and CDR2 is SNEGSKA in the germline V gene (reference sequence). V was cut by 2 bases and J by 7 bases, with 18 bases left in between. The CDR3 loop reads CSARKGSFMREQYF. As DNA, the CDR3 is TGCAGTGCTAGAAAGGGCAGTTTTATGCGGGAGCAGTACTTC.

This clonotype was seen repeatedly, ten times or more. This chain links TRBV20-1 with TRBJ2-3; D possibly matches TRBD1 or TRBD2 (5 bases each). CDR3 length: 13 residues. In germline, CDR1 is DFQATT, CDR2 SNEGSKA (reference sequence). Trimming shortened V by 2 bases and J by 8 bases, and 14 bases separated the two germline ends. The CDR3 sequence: CSARPPGPRTQYF. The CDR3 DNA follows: TGCAGTGCTAGACCCCCGGGGCCTCGTACGCAGTATTTT.

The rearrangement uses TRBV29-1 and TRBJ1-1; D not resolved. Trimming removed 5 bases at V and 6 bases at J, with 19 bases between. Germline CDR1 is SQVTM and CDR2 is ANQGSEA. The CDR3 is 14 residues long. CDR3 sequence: CSVSARLVNAEAFF. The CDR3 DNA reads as TGCAGCGTTTCTGCTCGACTAGTAAATGCTGAAGCTTTCTTT.

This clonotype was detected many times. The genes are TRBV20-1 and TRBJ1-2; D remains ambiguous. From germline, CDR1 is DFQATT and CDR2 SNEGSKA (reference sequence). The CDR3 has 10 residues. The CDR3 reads CIAHGEGYTF. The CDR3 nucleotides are TGCATAGCCCACGGAGAAGGCTACACCTTC.

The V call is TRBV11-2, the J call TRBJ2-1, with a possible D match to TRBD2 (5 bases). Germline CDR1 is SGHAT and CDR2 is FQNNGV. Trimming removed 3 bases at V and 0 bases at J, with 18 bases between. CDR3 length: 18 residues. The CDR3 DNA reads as TGTGCCAGCAGCTTGCCCCCGGCAGGAGGAAGCTCCTACAATGAGCAGTTCTTC. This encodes CASSLPPAGGSSYNEQFF.

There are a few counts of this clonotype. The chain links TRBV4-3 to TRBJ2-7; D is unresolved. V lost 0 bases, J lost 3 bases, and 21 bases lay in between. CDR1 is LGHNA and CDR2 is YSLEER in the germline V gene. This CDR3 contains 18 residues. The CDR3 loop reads CASSQDFPSDLLYYEQYF. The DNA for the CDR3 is TGCGCCAGCAGCCAAGATTTCCCTTCGGATCTCTTATACTACGAGCAGTACTTC.

This CDR3 is CASSPPGQMNTEAFF. CDR3 DNA sequence: TGTGCCAGCAGCCCCCCGGGACAGATGAACACTGAAGCTTTCTTT. The chain has TRBV28 and TRBJ1-1, with 7 bases that match TRBD1. The CDR3 is 15 residues long. V trimming: 6 bases; J trimming: 0 bases; junction bases outside the gene matches: 7. Looked up from germline, CDR1 is MDHEN and CDR2 is SYDVKM.

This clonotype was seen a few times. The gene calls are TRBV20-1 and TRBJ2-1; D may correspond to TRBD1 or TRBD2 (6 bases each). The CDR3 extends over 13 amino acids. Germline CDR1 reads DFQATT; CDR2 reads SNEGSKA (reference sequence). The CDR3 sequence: CSRRGQGHNEQFF. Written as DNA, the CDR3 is TGCAGCCGCCGGGGGCAGGGGCACAATGAGCAGTTCTTC.

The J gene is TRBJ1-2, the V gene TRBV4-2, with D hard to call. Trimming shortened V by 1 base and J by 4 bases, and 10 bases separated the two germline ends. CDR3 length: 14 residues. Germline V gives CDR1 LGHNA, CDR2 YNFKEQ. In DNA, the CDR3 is TGTGCCAGCAGCCAAGGCCATATCAGCTATGGCTACACCTTC. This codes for CASSQGHISYGYTF.

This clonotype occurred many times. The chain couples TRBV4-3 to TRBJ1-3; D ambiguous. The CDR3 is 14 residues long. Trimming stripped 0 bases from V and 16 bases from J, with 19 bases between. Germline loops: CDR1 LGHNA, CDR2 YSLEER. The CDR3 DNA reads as TGCGCCAGCAGCCAAGATTATTACCCTTCCGGTCTGTATTTT. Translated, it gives CASSQDYYPSGLYF.

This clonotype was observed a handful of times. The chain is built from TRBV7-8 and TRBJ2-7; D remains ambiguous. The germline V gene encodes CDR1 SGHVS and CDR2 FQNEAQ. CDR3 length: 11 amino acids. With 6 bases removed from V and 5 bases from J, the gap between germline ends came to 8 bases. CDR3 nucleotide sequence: TGTGCCAGCAGGTTTATGGACGAGCAGTACTTC. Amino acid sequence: CASRFMDEQYF. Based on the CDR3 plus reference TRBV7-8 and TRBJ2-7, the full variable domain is GAGVSQSPRYKVAKRGQDVALRCDPISGHVSLFWYQQALGQGPEFLTYFQNEAQLDKSGLPSDRFFAERPEGSVSTLKIQRTQQEDSAVYLCASRFMDEQYFGPGTRLTVT.

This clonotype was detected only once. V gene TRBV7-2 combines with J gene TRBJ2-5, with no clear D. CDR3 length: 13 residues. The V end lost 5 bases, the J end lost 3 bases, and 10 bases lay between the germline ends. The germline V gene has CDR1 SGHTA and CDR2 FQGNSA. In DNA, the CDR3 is TGTGCCAGCAGCCCCACCCTTGAAGAGACCCAGTACTTC. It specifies CASSPTLEETQYF. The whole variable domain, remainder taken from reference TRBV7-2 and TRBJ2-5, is GAGVSQSPSNKVTEKGKDVELRCDPISGHTALYWYRQSLGQGLEFLIYFQGNSAPDKSGLPSDRFSAERTGGSVSTLTIQRTQQEDSAVYLCASSPTLEETQYFGPGTRLLVL.

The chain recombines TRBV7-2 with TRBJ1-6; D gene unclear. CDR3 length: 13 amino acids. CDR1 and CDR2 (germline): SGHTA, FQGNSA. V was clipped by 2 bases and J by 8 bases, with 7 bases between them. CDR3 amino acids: CASSLRSHSPLHF. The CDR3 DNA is TGTGCCAGCAGCTTACGATCGCATTCACCCCTCCACTTT.

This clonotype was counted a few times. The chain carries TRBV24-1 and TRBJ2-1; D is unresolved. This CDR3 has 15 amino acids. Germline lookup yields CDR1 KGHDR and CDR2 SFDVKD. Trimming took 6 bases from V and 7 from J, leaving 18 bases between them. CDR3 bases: TGTGCCACCAGTCCCAAAGAGGAATGGAGAAATGAGCAGTTCTTC. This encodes CATSPKEEWRNEQFF.

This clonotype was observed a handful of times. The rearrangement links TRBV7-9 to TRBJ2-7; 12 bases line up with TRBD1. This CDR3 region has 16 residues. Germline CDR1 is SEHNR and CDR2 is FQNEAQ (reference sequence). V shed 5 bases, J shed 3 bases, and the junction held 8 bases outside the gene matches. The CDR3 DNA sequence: TGTGCCAGCAGCATGGGACAGGGGGCCCTAGGCTACGAGCAGTACTTC. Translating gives CASSMGQGALGYEQYF. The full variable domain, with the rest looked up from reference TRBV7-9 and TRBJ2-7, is DTGVSQNPRHKITKRGQNVTFRCDPISEHNRLYWYRQTLGQGPEFLTYFQNEAQLEKSRLLSDRFSAERPKGSFSTLEIQRTEQGDSAMYLCASSMGQGALGYEQYFGPGTRLTVT.

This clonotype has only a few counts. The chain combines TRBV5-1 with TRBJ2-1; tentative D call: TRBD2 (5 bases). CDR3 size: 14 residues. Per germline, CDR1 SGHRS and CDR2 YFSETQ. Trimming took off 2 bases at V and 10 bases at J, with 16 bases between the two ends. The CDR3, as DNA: TGCGCCAGCAGCTTTGGGAGTAGGGATGTCGAGCAGTTCTTC. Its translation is CASSFGSRDVEQFF.

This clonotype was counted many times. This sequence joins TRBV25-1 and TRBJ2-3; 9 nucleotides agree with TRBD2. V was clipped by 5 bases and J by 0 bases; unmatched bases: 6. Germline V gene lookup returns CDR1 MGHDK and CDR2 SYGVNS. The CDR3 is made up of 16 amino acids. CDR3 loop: CASSLWLAGSTDTQYF. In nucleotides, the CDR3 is TGTGCCAGCAGTCTATGGCTAGCGGGAAGCACAGATACGCAGTATTTT.

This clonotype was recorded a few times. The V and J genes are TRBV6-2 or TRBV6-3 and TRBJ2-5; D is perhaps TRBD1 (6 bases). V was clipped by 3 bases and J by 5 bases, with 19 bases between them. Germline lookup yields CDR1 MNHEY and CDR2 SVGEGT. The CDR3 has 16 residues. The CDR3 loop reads CASSYPDSPLGETQYF. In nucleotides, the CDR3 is TGTGCCAGCAGTTATCCGGACAGCCCCCTGGGGGAGACCCAGTACTTC.